This is a list of T cell receptor beta chains from one sample in a study of shared clonotypes between healthy human individuals. TCRdb keeps only in-frame clones here, not all; method: immunoSEQ multiplex PCR. The data show some 2,500,000 clones, with about 90% seen just once and approximately 0.39% held by the top ten. The specimen was naive CD4+ T cells from PBMCs. These receptors were taken from a man younger than 35 in good health. Some clones in this sample may be carry-over from other donors' samples. Both conserved end residues are part of each CDR3. Each record gives: clone size, D gene, J gene, V gene, CDR3 protein, CDR3 DNA. The D gene is left open where the match is weak. Some rows mark clone size as missing; the rest say once, few, many or name a class of expanded clone.

>.|.|TRBJ1-4|TRBV28
CASGRGQANEKLFF
TGTGCCAGCGGCCGAGGTCAGGCTAATGAAAAACTGTTTTTT
>.|.|TRBJ1-2|TRBV14
CASSQGGTLNYGYTF
TGTGCCAGCAGCCAAGGAGGGACGTTAAACTATGGCTACACCTTC
>.|TRBD1|TRBJ2-2|TRBV5-1
CASSSDRANTGELFF
TGCGCCAGCAGCTCCGACAGGGCGAACACCGGGGAGCTGTTTTTT
>.|.|TRBJ1-2|TRBV2
CASSEAVNYGYTF
TGTGCCAGCAGTGAAGCGGTAAACTATGGCTACACCTTC
>.|TRBD2|TRBJ2-7|TRBV28
CASSLSRGRGGRLAYEQYF
TGTGCCAGCAGTTTAAGTCGAGGGAGGGGCGGGAGGTTAGCCTACGAGCAGTACTTC
>.|TRBD1|TRBJ1-1|TRBV28
CASSTGQVSTEAFF
TGTGCCAGCAGCACGGGACAGGTTTCCACTGAAGCTTTCTTT
>.|.|TRBJ1-2|TRBV7-3
CASSLTPTSSYTF
TGTGCCAGCAGCTTAACCCCAACATCAAGCTACACCTTC
>.|.|TRBJ2-7|TRBV5-4
CASSHAGLAKPHEQYF
TGTGCCAGCAGCCATGCAGGGCTAGCGAAACCCCACGAGCAGTACTTC
>.|TRBD2|TRBJ2-3|TRBV4-3
CASSRSGLAGLDTQYF
TGCGCCAGCAGCCGTAGTGGACTAGCGGGGCTAGATACGCAGTATTTT
>.|.|TRBJ2-7|TRBV30
CAWMGGAGKPSGYLGEQYF
TGTGCCTGGATGGGGGGGGCAGGGAAGCCTAGCGGTTACCTGGGCGAGCAGTACTTC
>few|.|TRBJ2-1|TRBV20-1
CSASRNEQFF
TGCAGTGCTAGTCGTAATGAGCAGTTCTTC
>.|.|TRBJ1-1|TRBV5-7
CASTSLGRAFF
TGTGCCAGCACCAGCTTAGGTAGGGCTTTCTTT
>.|.|TRBJ2-1|TRBV5-1
CASGEGGLYNEQFF
TGCGCCAGCGGGGAAGGGGGGCTTTACAATGAGCAGTTCTTC
>.|TRBD1|TRBJ2-7|TRBV10-1
CASSDVRGTETGLEQYF
TGCGCCAGCAGTGATGTGAGGGGGACGGAGACAGGGCTAGAGCAGTACTTC
>.|.|TRBJ1-1|TRBV28
CASSTPGPKPAFF
TGTGCCAGCAGTACCCCCGGGCCCAAGCCAGCTTTCTTT
>once|.|TRBJ2-3|TRBV29-1
CSVERGSGDTQYF
TGCAGCGTTGAACGGGGGAGCGGTGATACGCAGTATTTT
>once|.|TRBJ2-7|TRBV28
CASRGIGRSFEQYF
TGTGCCAGCAGAGGGATCGGCAGGAGTTTCGAGCAGTACTTC
>.|TRBD2|TRBJ2-1|TRBV9
CASSSQTSGAYNEQFF
TGTGCCAGCAGCTCCCAAACTAGCGGGGCGTACAATGAGCAGTTCTTC
>.|.|TRBJ2-3|TRBV6-1
CASSEWGHTITDTQYF
TGTGCCAGCAGTGAATGGGGACATACTATCACAGATACGCAGTATTTT
>.|.|TRBJ2-6|TRBV9
CASSTSGANVLTF
TGTGCCAGCAGTACCTCTGGGGCCAACGTCCTGACTTTC
>once|TRBD2|TRBJ2-1|TRBV5-1
CASSLSLSGLAGFLVTSSGEQFF
TGCGCCAGCAGCCTCTCCCTATCGGGACTAGCGGGATTCTTGGTTACAAGTTCGGGGGAGCAGTTCTTC
>once|.|TRBJ2-7|TRBV6-5
CASRNSGTTYEQYF
TGTGCCAGCAGGAACAGCGGGACAACCTACGAGCAGTACTTC
>.|TRBD1|TRBJ2-7|TRBV19
CASSIRGTDEQYF
TGTGCCAGTAGTATAAGAGGGACAGACGAGCAGTACTTC
>.|.|TRBJ2-3|TRBV4-1
CASSQDERASTDTQYF
TGCGCCAGCAGCCAAGACGAGCGGGCTAGCACAGATACGCAGTATTTT
>.|.|TRBJ1-1|TRBV5-1
CASSLNPQGRTEAFF
TGCGCCAGCAGCTTAAACCCACAGGGAAGGACTGAAGCTTTCTTT
>.|.|TRBJ2-1|TRBV2
CASSEAGRATLEQFF
TGTGCCAGCAGTGAAGCGGGACGAGCTACGTTGGAACAGTTCTTC
>.|TRBD1|TRBJ1-1|TRBV11-2
CASSSYRGNTEAFF
TGTGCCAGCAGCTCATACAGGGGGAACACTGAAGCTTTCTTT
>.|.|TRBJ1-4|TRBV4-1
CASSQDRPGLGGPIEKLFF
TGCGCCAGCAGCCAAGATAGGCCTGGATTGGGGGGGCCCATTGAAAAACTGTTTTTT
>once|TRBD1|TRBJ1-3|TRBV7-2
CASSFGTAGNTIYF
TGTGCCAGCAGCTTCGGGACAGCAGGAAACACCATATATTTT
>.|TRBD2|TRBJ2-2|TRBV5-1
CASSQSGGSTGELFF
TGCGCCAGCAGCCAGTCCGGGGGGAGCACCGGGGAGCTGTTTTTT
>.|.|TRBJ2-2|TRBV4-3
CASSQEDTLNTGELFF
TGCGCCAGCAGCCAAGAGGACACCTTGAACACCGGGGAGCTGTTTTTT
>.|.|TRBJ1-4|TRBV28
CASSLSGGEKLFF
TGTGCCAGCAGTTTATCGGGCGGTGAAAAACTGTTTTTT
>.|.|TRBJ2-5|TRBV25-1
CASSDRGQTQYF
TGTGCCAGCAGTGACAGGGGTCAGACCCAGTACTTC
>.|.|TRBJ1-1|TRBV7-2
CASSLMSSNTEAFF
TGTGCCAGCAGCTTAATGAGCTCGAACACTGAAGCTTTCTTT
>.|TRBD2|TRBJ2-1|TRBV7-3
CASSLSPSGVGQFF
TGTGCCAGCAGCTTAAGTCCTAGCGGGGTGGGGCAGTTCTTC
>.|.|TRBJ2-5|TRBV2
CASSPTSRETQYF
TGTGCCAGCAGCCCCACTAGTCGGGAGACCCAGTACTTC
>few|.|TRBJ1-1|TRBV4-1
CASSQVTGRGTEAFF
TGCGCCAGCAGCCAAGTCACGGGCCGGGGCACTGAAGCTTTCTTT
>.|TRBD1|TRBJ1-2|TRBV18
CASSPGTDYGYTF
TGTGCCAGCTCACCCGGGACAGACTATGGCTACACCTTC
>.|TRBD1|TRBJ1-1|TRBV18
CASSEGQGALHVRNTEAFF
TGTGCCAGCTCAGAAGGACAGGGGGCCCTACACGTTCGAAACACTGAAGCTTTCTTT
>.|.|TRBJ2-7|TRBV29-1
CSVVRSNYEQYF
TGCAGCGTTGTTCGCAGCAACTACGAGCAGTACTTC
>.|.|TRBJ2-7|TRBV9
CASSLDWGSGEQYF
TGTGCCAGCAGCTTAGATTGGGGATCGGGGGAGCAGTACTTC
>.|TRBD1|TRBJ1-3|TRBV9
CASARTGGGNTIYF
TGTGCCAGCGCAAGGACAGGGGGCGGGAACACCATATATTTT
>few|.|TRBJ1-3|TRBV30
CAWTNSGNTIYF
TGTGCCTGGACAAACTCTGGAAACACCATATATTTT
>.|.|TRBJ2-7|TRBV6-1
CASSSLGAVTYEQYF
TGTGCCAGCAGTTCCCTTGGGGCAGTAACCTACGAGCAGTACTTC
>.|.|TRBJ2-7|TRBV27
CASRTPTTGFDYEQYF
TGTGCCAGCAGGACACCTACCACAGGGTTCGACTACGAGCAGTACTTC
>.|TRBD2|TRBJ2-2|TRBV27
CASSSYPGTGGTGELFF
TGTGCCAGCAGTTCATATCCAGGGACGGGGGGGACCGGGGAGCTGTTTTTT